This TCR beta chain was observed in a study of control samples from healthy donors and cancer patients. V lost 1 base and J lost 7; bases outside the gene matches: 7. Germline CDR1 reads SGHRS; CDR2 reads YFSETQ. This CDR3 contains 15 residues. This table comes from immunoSEQ multiplex PCR, and its TCRdb copy is limited to in-frame clones, with some not included. The sample shows some 78,000 clones, about 89% of them seen only once. The specimen sequenced was blood. The chain links TRBV5-1 to TRBJ2-5, with 10 bases aligning to TRBD1. The sequence was collected from an older woman in good health. CDR3 in amino acids: CASSLTGTGVRTQYF. In DNA, the CDR3 is TGCGCCAGCAGCTTGACCGGGACAGGGGTAAGGACCCAGTACTTC.